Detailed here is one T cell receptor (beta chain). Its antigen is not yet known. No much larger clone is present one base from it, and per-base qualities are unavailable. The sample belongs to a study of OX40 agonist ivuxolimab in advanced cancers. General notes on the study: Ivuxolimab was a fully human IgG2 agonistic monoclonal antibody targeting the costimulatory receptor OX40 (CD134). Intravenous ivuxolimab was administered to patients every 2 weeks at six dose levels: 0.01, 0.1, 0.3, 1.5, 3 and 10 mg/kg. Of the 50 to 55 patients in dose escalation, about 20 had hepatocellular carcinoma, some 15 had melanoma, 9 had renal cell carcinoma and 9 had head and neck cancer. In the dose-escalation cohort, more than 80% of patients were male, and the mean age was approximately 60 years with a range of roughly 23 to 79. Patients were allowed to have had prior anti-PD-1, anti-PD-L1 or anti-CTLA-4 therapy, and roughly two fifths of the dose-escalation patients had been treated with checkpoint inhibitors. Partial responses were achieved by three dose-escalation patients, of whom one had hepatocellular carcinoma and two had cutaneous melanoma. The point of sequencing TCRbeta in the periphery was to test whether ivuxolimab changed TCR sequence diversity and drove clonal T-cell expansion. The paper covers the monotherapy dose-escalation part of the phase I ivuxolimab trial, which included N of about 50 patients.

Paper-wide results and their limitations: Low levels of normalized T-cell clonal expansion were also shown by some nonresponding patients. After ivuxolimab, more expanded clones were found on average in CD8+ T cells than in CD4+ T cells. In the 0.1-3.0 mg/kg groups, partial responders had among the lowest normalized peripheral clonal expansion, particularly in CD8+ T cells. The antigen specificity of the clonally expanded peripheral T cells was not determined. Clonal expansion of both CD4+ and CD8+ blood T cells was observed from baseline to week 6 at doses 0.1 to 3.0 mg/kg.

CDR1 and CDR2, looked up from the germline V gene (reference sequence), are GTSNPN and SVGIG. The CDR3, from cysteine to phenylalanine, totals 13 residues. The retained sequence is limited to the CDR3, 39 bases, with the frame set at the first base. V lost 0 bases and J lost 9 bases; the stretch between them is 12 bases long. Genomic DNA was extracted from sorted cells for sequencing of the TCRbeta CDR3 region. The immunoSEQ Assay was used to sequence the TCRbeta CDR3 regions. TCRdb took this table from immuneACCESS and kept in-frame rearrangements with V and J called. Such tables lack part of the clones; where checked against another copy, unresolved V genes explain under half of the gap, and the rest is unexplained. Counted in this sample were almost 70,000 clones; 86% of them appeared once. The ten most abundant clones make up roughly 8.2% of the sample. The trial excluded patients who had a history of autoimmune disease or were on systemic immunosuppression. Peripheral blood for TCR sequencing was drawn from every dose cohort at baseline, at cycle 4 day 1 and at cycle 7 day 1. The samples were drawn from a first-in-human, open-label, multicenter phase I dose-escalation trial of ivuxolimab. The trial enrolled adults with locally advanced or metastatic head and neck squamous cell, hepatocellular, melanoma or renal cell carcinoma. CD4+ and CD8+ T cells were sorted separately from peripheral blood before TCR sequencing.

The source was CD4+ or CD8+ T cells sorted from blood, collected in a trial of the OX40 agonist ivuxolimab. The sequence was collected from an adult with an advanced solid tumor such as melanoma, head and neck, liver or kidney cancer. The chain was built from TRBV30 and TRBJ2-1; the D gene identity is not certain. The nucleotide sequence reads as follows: TGTGCCTGGAGTGTGGAGTTTGTCGGTGAGCAGTTCTTC. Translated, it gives CAWSVEFVGEQFF.